One sample yielded the 9 T cell receptor beta chains listed below, sequenced in a study of T cell repertoires in cytomegalovirus infection. TCRdb processed the reads anew with MiXCR; each CDR3 protein has one entry. Here the sample spans just under 550,000 distinct CDR3 sequences, 26% being singletons. Sequenced: PBMCs. These receptors came from a human donor in good health (CMV status not recorded). Some clones in this sample may be carry-over from other donors' samples.

The table lists this clonotype with a few counts. The rearrangement uses TRBV20-1 and TRBJ2-1; the match to TRBD2 covers 9 bases. This CDR3 is built from 18 residues. CDR1 is DFQATT and CDR2 is SNEGSKA in the germline V gene (reference sequence). The V and J ends lost 0 bases and 8 bases, in that order; junction bases with no gene match: 17. CDR3 nucleotide sequence: TGCAGTGCTAGAGATTCTAGCGGGATCTGGGATGTCAGTTATGAGCAGTTCTTC. Its protein is CSARDSSGIWDVSYEQFF.

This clonotype was observed a few times. This chain connects TRBV7-8 to TRBJ2-1; 10 nucleotides line up with TRBD2. The length of the CDR3 is 17 residues. V lost 5 bases and J lost 1; bases outside the gene matches: 8. Germline V gives CDR1 SGHVS, CDR2 FQNEAQ. DNA for the CDR3: TGTGCCAGCAGCCCCACTCCTAGCGGGAGTTCCTACAATGAGCAGTTCTTC. Residues: CASSPTPSGSSYNEQFF.

This clonotype has more than one count but fewer than ten. V is TRBV30 and J is TRBJ1-6; D remains unclear. The CDR3 has 14 amino acids. V was clipped by 2 bases and J by 9 bases, with 14 bases between them. Germline V gene data show CDR1 as GTSNPN and CDR2 as SVGIG (reference sequence). CDR3 nucleotides: TGTGCCTGGAGTACTTGGACCGAGGGTTCACCCCTCCACTTT. Protein: CAWSTWTEGSPLHF.

The J gene is TRBJ2-7, the V gene TRBV4-1, with D tentatively TRBD1 (6 bases). This CDR3 comprises 14 residues. Germline CDR1 reads MGHRA; CDR2 reads YSYEKL. V was shortened by 0 bases and J by 3 bases, with 9 bases between the two germline ends. CDR3 sequence (DNA): TGCGCCAGCAGCCAAGACAGGGGAAACTACGAGCAGTACTTC. As protein: CASSQDRGNYEQYF.

V is TRBV28 and J is TRBJ2-3, with TRBD1 identical over 8 bases. The CDR3 covers 15 residues. CDR1 MDHEN and CDR2 SYDVKM come from the germline V gene. V was clipped by 5 bases and J by 2 bases; unmatched bases: 6. Here the CDR3 DNA reads TGTGCCAGCAGTCCACACAGGGGGAACACAGATACGCAGTATTTT. It codes for CASSPHRGNTDTQYF. Supplemented by reference TRBV28 and TRBJ2-3, the full variable domain reads DVKVTQSSRYLVKRTGEKVFLECVQDMDHENMFWYRQDPGLGLRLIYFSYDVKMKEKGDIPEGYSVSREKKERFSLILESASTNQTSMYLCASSPHRGNTDTQYFGPGTRLTVL.

This clonotype was found many times. This chain links TRBV6-1 with TRBJ2-1, with 10 bases lining up with TRBD1. The J segment lost 4 bases and the V segment lost 5 bases, leaving 8 bases of the junction unmatched. The CDR3 totals 16 residues. Germline V gene data show CDR1 as MNHNS and CDR2 as SASEGT. As DNA, the CDR3 is TGTGCCAGCAGTTTTCGGGTGGGACAGGGGTACAATGAGCAGTTCTTC. The encoded protein is CASSFRVGQGYNEQFF.

The chain employs TRBV6-5 and TRBJ2-1, with 12 nucleotides matching TRBD2. The V gene end was trimmed by 6 bases and the J gene end by 6 bases; junction bases not matched to a gene: 6. The CDR3 has 15 residues. Germline V CDR1 and CDR2: MNHEY, SVGAGI. The CDR3 spells CASSALTSGSNEQFF. The CDR3 DNA reads TGTGCCAGCAGCGCTCTGACTAGCGGGAGCAATGAGCAGTTCTTC.

This clonotype was counted only a few times. The rearrangement uses TRBV7-9 and TRBJ1-2, with a weak D call TRBD1 (6 bases). CDR3 length: 11 residues. V was cut by 5 bases and J by 9 bases, with 10 bases left in between. In germline, CDR1 is SEHNR, CDR2 FQNEAQ (reference sequence). CDR3 sequence: CASSPDRSYTF. The CDR3 DNA sequence: TGTGCCAGCAGCCCTGACAGGAGCTACACCTTC.

The V and J genes are TRBV11-3 and TRBJ2-1; D ambiguous. V lost 3 bases to trimming and J lost 4 bases, with 10 bases between them. CDR1 is SGHNT and CDR2 is YENEEA in the germline V gene. This CDR3 comprises 14 residues. In DNA, the CDR3 is TGTGCCAGCAGCTTTAGGGCAGGTTACAATGAGCAGTTCTTC. It encodes CASSFRAGYNEQFF.